This TCR beta chain was sequenced in a study of cytomegalovirus exposure and HLA in healthy donors (dated by TCRdb to 2015 to 2018). Some background on the complete study: An earlier analysis of about 560 of the donors reported 250 to 350 Gb of sequence data and 95 million to 130 million unique TCR beta sequences obtained from some 170 million T cells. Class I and class II HLA loci were covered by the typing at four-digit resolution. To predict cytomegalovirus infection status, the study combined high-throughput TCR immunosequencing, statistical association of individual TCRs with disease status, and machine learning. Donor age, sex, ethnicity and CMV serostatus were compiled alongside the repertoire data. Among roughly 400 genotyped donors of the cohort, an average of 235,054 unique TCR beta nucleotide sequences were sequenced per donor, roughly a sixth of them non-productive. Rather than using new phenotypic data, the later analysis identified candidate immune exposures from TCR beta sequences and from how often those sequences occurred across donors. The study used immunosequencing to profile the T cell repertoires of under 700 subjects and linked those repertoires to cytomegalovirus serostatus. Every repertoire in the discovery cohort had been generated on one and the same sequencing platform. A later analysis re-analyzed previously published TCR beta repertoires from 660 or so donors and added high-resolution HLA genotyping to study TCR occurrence patterns. Genome-wide SNP genotypes for about 60% of the roughly 700 donors were used in a later genetic analysis, which treated that subset as a discovery cohort. To decide whether each TCR beta V gene segment behaved as functional or pseudogenic, an earlier analysis of fewer than 750 of the donors relied on high-throughput TCR beta sequencing. An early release that covered fewer than 800 HLA-typed donors contained 250 to 350 gigabases of sequencing data and 85 million to 100 million unique TCR sequences. Of the roughly 400 genotyped donors, 70% to 90% were placed in the genetic ancestry cluster associated with self-reported Caucasian donors. Typing coverage differed by locus: A, B, C, DRB1 and DQB1 were typed in roughly 620-630 donors, DQA1 in roughly 510, DPA1 in 600 to 610, and DPB1 in 400 to 490. The study aimed to test whether signatures of past pathogen exposure could be identified by cataloging public T cell receptors. Several DR-DQ haplotypes were handled as single units for association and clustering, since linkage in the cohort was strong. In addition to the first cohort of 650 to 750 subjects, a separate validation cohort of 120 different subjects was used. What the study reported, not specific to this receptor: Most CMV-associated TCR beta chains appeared to be HLA-restricted in a later analysis, and the HLA associations seemed to be driven largely by CMV exposure. In a later analysis, TCR association rates were found to vary across HLA loci, with the most associated TCRs seen for DRB1 alleles and the fewest for HLA-C alleles. Assigning TCR associations to individual alleles was difficult when HLA alleles, especially DR and DQ, strongly co-occurred. Several of the top co-occurrence clusters appeared to be linked to parvovirus B19, influenza, CMV and Epstein-Barr virus, according to a later analysis. A group of highly shared sequence variants was considered likely to be a technical artifact of the sequencing pipeline. In a later analysis, around 17,000 TCR beta sequences were associated with specific HLA alleles at a false discovery rate of 0.05. In vitro tests confirmed that a few of the cytomegalovirus-associated TCR beta chains recognize cytomegalovirus antigens. Sequencing depth was assumed to be roughly uniform across donors in the presence/absence analyses, though that assumption may not hold. An association between a missense DCLRE1C variant and V-gene and J-gene trimming of TCR beta chains was found in a later genetic analysis and replicated in an independent cohort. Because HLA typing was unavailable for some donors at each locus, only the typed subset was used in association tests. A further reported finding was that TCR beta sequences accurately predicted the HLA-A and HLA-B alleles for most subjects in the first cohort. The only immune exposure information available for the cohort was CMV serostatus. The earlier analysis of nearly 600 of the donors excluded fewer than 20 rarely observed V segments, including chromosome 9 orphons, because counts were too low. Some IMGT-functional V segments, including TRBV6-2 and TRBV6-3, could not be distinguished by the 87-base-pair reads and were therefore excluded. A total of 150 to 200 TCR beta chains were listed by the study as associated with cytomegalovirus. Only TCR beta chains were sequenced in this cohort, and the absence of alpha or paired-chain data limited detectable features. In an earlier analysis of more than 450 of the donors, most TCR beta V segments were observed in productive rearrangements about 87% or about 30% of the time, broadly matching IMGT annotations. Across donors, most TCR sequences were observed very rarely, whereas some public TCRs were present in many individuals. The authors suggested that the approach could potentially be extended to other disease states and immunological phenotypes. The classifier was reported to diagnose cytomegalovirus status with high specificity and sensitivity in both the original cohort and the validation cohort. In a later analysis, HLA-associated TCR beta chains showed more clonal expansion and lower generation probabilities than non-associated chains that were equally common. Linkage disequilibrium might explain the correlated functional status among segregating V segments, but an unknown experimental factor could not be ruled out. According to a later genetic analysis, donors in an Asian-associated ancestry cluster had fewer N-insertions in productive TCRs than the approximately 650-donor mean.

The germline V and J ends show losses of 0 bases and 2 bases respectively, and no gene match explains 2 bases of the junction. Taken from the germline V gene, the CDR1 and CDR2 loops are SGHRS and YFSETQ. Including cysteine and phenylalanine, the CDR3 has 15 amino acids. Here the CDR3 DNA is all that survives: 45 bases in frame from base 1. The method was the immunoSEQ multiplex PCR assay. The multiplex PCR relied on a mix of 60 forward primers for TCR Vbeta segments and 13 reverse primers for TCR Jbeta segments. The CDR3 region of rearranged TCR beta genes was amplified from genomic DNA by a multiplex PCR assay. On the Illumina HiSeq System, the amplified TCR beta libraries were sequenced as 87-base-pair reads. The original pipeline was this. Across the 700 or so repertoires, a later analysis counted some 81 million unique TCR beta chains, roughly 11 million of which were shared by at least two donors. To remove PCR and sequencing errors, raw reads were error-corrected and collapsed into unique sequences using a nearest-neighbor algorithm that merged closely related sequences. V, D and J gene segments were assigned by aligning CDR3 sequences to IMGT reference sequences. For a sequence to be retained, a match of at least six nucleotides was required to both a V gene segment and a J gene segment. A rearrangement was called productive if the CDR3 had no stop codons and remained in frame with V and J, and every other rearrangement was called non-productive. CDR3 was defined by IMGT convention, running from the second conserved V-encoded cysteine to the conserved J-encoded phenylalanine. Sequences without an unambiguous match to a single V gene segment were excluded from the earlier analysis of almost 600 of the donors. In an earlier analysis of 587 of the donors, V segments were called functional above 56.7% productive rearrangements and were called segregating when the between-donor standard deviation exceeded 5%. A statistical classification framework was developed to diagnose cytomegalovirus status using the catalog of TCR beta chain sequences. In a later analysis, TCR nucleotide sequences were compared against IMGT/GENE-DB human TR gene sequences so that V and J genes could be assigned. In a later analysis, CDR3 sequences and most-parsimonious VDJ recombination scenarios were assigned using the TCRdist pipeline. In a later analysis, every TCR beta chain was defined by the combination of its CDR3 amino acid sequence and its V-gene family, and reads without a unique V-gene family were dropped. To address suspected cross-contamination and a sequencing artifact, a later analysis removed under 600 highly shared, low-generation-probability nucleotide sequences. In a later analysis, a clonal expansion index for each public chain was calculated from normalized within-repertoire ranks of inferred template counts. In a later analysis, generation probabilities were computed using a VDJ recombination model fitted to out-of-frame rearrangements, and the results were checked against IGoR. A later analysis scored TCR-TCR, TCR-HLA and TCR-CMV co-occurrence with hypergeometric tests, applying a repertoire-size bias correction to TCR pairs. To estimate false discovery rates, a later analysis permuted the HLA or CMV assignments 20 times. A later analysis grouped co-occurring TCRs with DBSCAN, adding TCRdist sequence similarity when clustering within HLA-allele-positive subsets. For co-occurrence clustering, repertoires with fewer than 30,000 or more than 120,000 public chains were excluded, along with roughly 5 repertoires with anomalous nucleotide sharing. Drawn from immuneACCESS, this table holds only the in-frame rearrangements with V and J called that TCRdb kept. Clones are partly lost; checked studies trace under half to an unresolved V gene and leave the rest unexplained. V, J and clone size derive from that table, while D and trimming were established from the DNA sequence. This sample gives roughly 200,000 clones in total; around 80% of them show up just once. Approximately 1.6% of the sample comes from the top ten.

Turning to this clone: There is no known antigen for this receptor. The input lacks base qualities; no much larger clone sits a single base away. This specimen includes other DNA sequences encoding the same CDR3.

The cohort was made up of 650 to 700 healthy bone marrow donors. At the time of sampling, every cohort member was nominally healthy, though immune exposures that went unrecorded were likely present. The donor was CMV seropositive and belonged to the group of a few hundred seropositive cohort members. A peripheral blood sample was collected from each donor, and TCR beta sequencing was performed on peripheral blood mononuclear cells. The Qiagen DNeasy Blood Extraction Kit was used to extract genomic DNA from the blood cell samples. The TCR sequence derives from a man aged 35-49 years in good health and CMV-seropositive. The rearrangement combines TRBV5-1 with TRBJ2-1; TRBD2 agrees with 7 junctional bases. Sequenced: PBMCs. The nucleotide sequence is TGCGCCAGCAGCTTGGGCCTAGCGGCCTACAATGAGCAGTTCTTC. The encoded protein is CASSLGLAAYNEQFF.